Each of the 2 T cell receptor beta chains below was sequenced from the same sample in a study of OX40 agonist ivuxolimab in advanced cancers. Produced via immunoSEQ multiplex PCR; TCRdb's table is partial and in-frame only. This table holds 60,000 to 65,000 clones, roughly 90% found once. Material: CD4+ or CD8+ T cells sorted from blood, obtained in a trial of the OX40 agonist ivuxolimab. The receptors here all came from an adult with an advanced solid tumor such as melanoma, head and neck, liver or kidney cancer.

In its sample, this clone was seen once. The chain couples TRBV9 to TRBJ2-7; D not certain. CDR1 and CDR2 from the germline V gene are SGDLS and YYNGEE. Between the trimmed V and J ends, which lost 0 bases and 5 bases, there was a span of 12 bases. The CDR3 sequence is 14 residues long. The CDR3, as DNA: TGTGCCAGCAGCGTAGACGCGGCCCGGGACGAGCAGTACTTC. Translation gives CASSVDAARDEQYF.

V is TRBV15 and J is TRBJ1-1; D may be TRBD1 (6 bases). Trimming took off 6 bases at V and 2 bases at J, with 13 bases between the two ends. The CDR3 has 14 residues. Germline CDR1 is LNHNV and CDR2 is YYDKDF (reference sequence). CDR3 residues: CATRFAGANTEAFF. In DNA, the CDR3 is TGTGCCACCAGATTCGCGGGGGCCAACACTGAAGCTTTCTTT. Full variable domain (remainder filled in from reference TRBV15 and TRBJ1-1): DAMVIQNPRYQVTQFGKPVTLSCSQTLNHNVMYWYQQKSSQAPKLLFHYYDKDFNNEADTPDNFQSRRPNTSFCFLDIRSPGLGDTAMYLCATRFAGANTEAFFGQGTRLTVV.